This T cell receptor beta chain was sequenced for a study of blood T cells in healthy people across ages. Study conclusions and caveats: Age showed a roughly linear inverse relationship with TCR beta diversity per million T cells.

A J-beta primer mix and a sample-barcoded 5' primer were used in a second PCR of about 7 to 12 cycles. Using its own MiXCR run on the 5' RACE reads, TCRdb lists one record per CDR3 protein. The table shows 790,000 or so distinct CDR3 sequences, with roughly three fifths occurring only once. For this clonotype: Its antigen is as yet unknown.

The CDR3 is 15 amino acids. J was trimmed by 6 bases and V by 0 bases; bases with no gene match: 7. The germline V gene has CDR1 MGHRA and CDR2 YSYEKL. Isolation per sample recovered at least 7 million PBMCs. The chain combines TRBV4-1 with TRBJ1-2; 7 bases are a match to TRBD1. Sequencing was carried out using blood. The clonotype comes from a man between 35 and 55 years old in good health. CDR3 coding DNA: TGCGCCAGCAGCCAAGATCTTGGGACAGCGAATGGCTACACCTTC. Translated: CASSQDLGTANGYTF.